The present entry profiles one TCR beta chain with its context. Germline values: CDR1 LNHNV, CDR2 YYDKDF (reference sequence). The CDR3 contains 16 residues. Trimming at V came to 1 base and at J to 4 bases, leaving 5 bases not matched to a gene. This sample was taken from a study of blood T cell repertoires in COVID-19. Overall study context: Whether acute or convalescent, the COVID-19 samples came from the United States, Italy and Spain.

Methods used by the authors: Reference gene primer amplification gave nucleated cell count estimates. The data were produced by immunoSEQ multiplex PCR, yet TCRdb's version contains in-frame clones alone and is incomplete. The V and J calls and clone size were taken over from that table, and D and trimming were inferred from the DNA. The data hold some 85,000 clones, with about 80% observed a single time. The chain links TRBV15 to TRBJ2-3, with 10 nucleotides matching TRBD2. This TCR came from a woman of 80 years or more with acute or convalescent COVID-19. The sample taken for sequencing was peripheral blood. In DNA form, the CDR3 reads TGTGCCACCAGCAGAGGAACAGCGGGAGGGGCAGATACGCAGTATTTT. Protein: CATSRGTAGGADTQYF.